This T cell receptor beta chain derives from a study of T cell repertoires in cytomegalovirus infection. Turning to the study itself: Through public TCR beta signatures, both CMV infection and matching HLA type were indicated.

The CDR3 is made up of 15 amino acids. V was trimmed by 4 bases and J by 4 bases, leaving 14 bases between them. Per the germline V gene, CDR1 is SGHKS and CDR2 is YYEKEE (reference sequence). The study, taken as a whole, reports: Dominating the ex vivo response were HLA-C-restricted CMV-specific TCR beta clonotypes. There were carriers of CMV plus the relevant HLA, and cumulative public TCR beta family frequency identified them.

This clonotype was counted only a few times. Its antigen is still unknown. TCRdb re-analysed the reads in MiXCR, keeping a single row per CDR3 protein. The sample yields about 230,000 distinct CDR3 sequences, under 25% seen once. Sequencing was carried out using CD8+ T cells from PBMCs. The chain uses TRBV5-5 and TRBJ2-2; no clear D gene. The clonotype comes from a human donor in good health (CMV status not recorded). Some clones in this sample may be carry-over from other donors' samples. CDR3 region: CASSPRRDFTGELFF. CDR3 DNA sequence: TGTGCCAGCAGCCCGAGACGAGACTTCACCGGGGAGCTGTTTTTT.